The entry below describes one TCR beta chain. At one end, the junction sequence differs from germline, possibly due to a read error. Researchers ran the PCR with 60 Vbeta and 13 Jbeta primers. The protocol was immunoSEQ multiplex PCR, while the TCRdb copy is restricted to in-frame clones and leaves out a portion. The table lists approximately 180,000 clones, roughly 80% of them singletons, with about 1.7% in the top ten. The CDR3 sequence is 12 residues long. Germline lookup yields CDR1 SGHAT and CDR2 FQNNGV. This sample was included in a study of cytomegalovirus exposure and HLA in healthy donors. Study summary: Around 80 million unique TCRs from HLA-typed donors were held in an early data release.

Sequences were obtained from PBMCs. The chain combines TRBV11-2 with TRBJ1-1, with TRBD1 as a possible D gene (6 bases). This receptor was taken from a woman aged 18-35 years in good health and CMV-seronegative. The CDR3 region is CASSDPGTRLIF. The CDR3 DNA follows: TGTGCCAGCAGCGATCCCGGGACAAGGCTTATCTTT.